The clone carrying this T cell receptor (beta chain) was observed a few times. The data were taken from a study of blood T cell repertoires in COVID-19. Overall study context: T cells, B-cell-depleted T cells, or PBMCs provided the cDNA or gDNA that served as material.

In the authors' workflow: Estimates of nucleated cell counts were drawn from the amplification of reference gene primers. The data were produced by immunoSEQ multiplex PCR, yet TCRdb's version contains in-frame clones alone and is incomplete. From that table come the V and J calls and clone size; the DNA was used to work out D and trimming. Of some 230,000 clones in the sample, around 83% are singletons; the top ten hold approximately 1.3%. The CDR3 spans 14 residues. In germline, CDR1 is LNHNV, CDR2 YYDKDF (reference sequence). Trimming took 5 bases from V and 9 from J; bases not matched to a gene: 5. Assignment of participants to cohorts was predicated upon participant-reported clinical history.

This rearrangement joins TRBV15 to TRBJ2-1, with TRBD2 matching over 12 bases. The sample consisted of PBMCs or T cells enriched from blood (not recorded which). This clonotype was sampled from a woman aged 40 to 50 with acute COVID-19. The CDR3 loop reads CATSATSGRSEQFF. Here the CDR3 DNA reads TGTGCCACCAGCGCCACTAGCGGGAGGAGTGAGCAGTTCTTC.